This entry lists 13 T cell receptor beta chains sequenced from one sample in a study of T cell repertoires in cytomegalovirus infection. TCRdb fed the reads into MiXCR, producing one record per CDR3 protein. The sample contains approximately 990,000 distinct CDR3 sequences, roughly 30% of which appear only once. The antigens these receptors bind are not known. This specimen was cultured CD8+ T cells from PBMCs, taken from culture after CMV antigen stimulation. The receptors shown here come from a human donor in good health (CMV status not recorded). Some clones in this sample may be carry-over from other donors' samples.

This chain links TRBV20-1 with TRBJ2-7; TRBD2 aligns across 11 bases. V shed 3 bases and J 2 bases; nucleotides not matched to a gene: 3. The CDR3 length is 14 residues. Looked up from germline, CDR1 is DFQATT and CDR2 is SNEGSKA (reference sequence). The CDR3 protein is CSARGLADTYEQYV. Written as DNA, the CDR3 is TGCAGTGCTAGGGGACTAGCGGATACCTACGAGCAGTACGTC.

In its sample, this clonotype was seen a few times. The chain uses TRBV7-2 and TRBJ1-2, with D perhaps TRBD1 (6 bases). The CDR3 consists of 20 residues. Germline V lookup: CDR1 SGHTA, CDR2 FQGNSA. The V end lost 4 bases, the J end lost 3 bases, and 30 bases lay between the germline ends. The DNA of the CDR3 is TGTGCCAGCAGCTCGCCTCGGGGGGAGGCTACAGGGACTCACGACTATGGCTACACCTTC. As protein: CASSSPRGEATGTHDYGYTF.

This clonotype turned up a few times. The chain carries TRBV6-6 and TRBJ2-5, with 10 bases aligning to TRBD2. The V segment lost 6 bases and the J segment 4 bases; nucleotides outside the gene matches: 5. Germline CDR1 is MNHNY and CDR2 is SVGAGI (reference sequence). The CDR3 spans 14 residues. The CDR3 DNA follows: TGTGCCAGCAGGCTACTAGCGGGGTCAGAGACCCAGTACTTC. It codes for CASRLLAGSETQYF.

This chain connects TRBV7-9 to TRBJ2-7; D is perhaps TRBD2 (5 bases). The V and J ends lost 2 bases and 7 bases respectively, with 9 bases between them. The CDR3 extends over 12 amino acids. Germline assignment: CDR1 SEHNR and CDR2 FQNEAQ (reference sequence). The CDR3 sequence is CASSLLSGEQYV. CDR3 bases: TGTGCCAGCAGCTTATTGTCGGGAGAGCAGTACGTC.

The rearrangement joins TRBV6-5 to TRBJ2-5; D is unclear. Germline CDR1 MNHEY, CDR2 SVGAGI. This CDR3 region has 15 residues. Trimming took 6 bases from V and 2 from J, leaving 16 bases between them. CDR3 sequence (DNA): TGTGCCAGCAGGGCCTTTGGGTTCTGGCAAGAGACCCAGTACTTC. This translates into CASRAFGFWQETQYF.

This clonotype has ten or more counts. CDR3 amino acids: CASSTRLTTLPRGANVLTF. The CDR3 nucleotides are TGTGCCAGCAGCACACGCCTAACCACCCTACCTCGTGGGGCCAACGTCCTGACTTTC. The chain employs TRBV7-8 and TRBJ2-6; D gene unclear. Germline V lookup: CDR1 SGHVS, CDR2 FQNEAQ. V lost 5 bases and J lost 3, with 23 bases in between. This CDR3 has 19 residues.

This clonotype was seen a handful of times. The V call is TRBV7-9, the J call TRBJ2-2, with no clear D. This CDR3 has 12 residues. Trimming took 6 bases from V and 6 from J, leaving 8 bases between them. From germline, CDR1 is SEHNR and CDR2 FQNEAQ (reference sequence). The CDR3 region is CASSVLPGELFF. CDR3 nucleotides: TGTGCCAGCAGTGTTCTCCCCGGGGAGCTGTTTTTT.

Only a few counts were recorded for this clonotype. The gene calls are TRBV7-2 and TRBJ2-7; 7 positions agree with TRBD2. V gave up 5 bases and J gave up 0 bases; unmatched junction bases: 4. Germline CDR1 reads SGHTA; CDR2 reads FQGNSA. The CDR3 extends over 14 amino acids. For the CDR3, the DNA is TGTGCCAGCAGCCCTCGGGACTACTCCTACGAGCAGTACTTC. Translating it yields CASSPRDYSYEQYF.

The chain carries TRBV12-3 or TRBV12-4 and TRBJ2-2, with 7 positions matching TRBD1. The V segment lost 3 bases and the J segment 5 bases; nucleotides outside the gene matches: 6. The length of the CDR3 is 15 residues. The CDR3 DNA follows: TGTGCCAGCAGTTTCGGGACAGTTGTAACCGGGGAGCTGTTTTTT. Translating gives CASSFGTVVTGELFF.

The chain employs TRBV19 and TRBJ2-4; possibly TRBD2 for D (7 bases). Looked up from germline, CDR1 is LNHDA and CDR2 is SQIVND (reference sequence). The V end was cut by 6 bases, the J end by 5 bases, with 14 bases between. The CDR3 consists of 14 residues. The CDR3 reads CASSLRGAQNIQYF. Written as DNA, the CDR3 is TGTGCCAGTAGCCTCCGGGGGGCTCAAAACATTCAGTACTTC.

V and J are TRBV7-8 and TRBJ1-2; D is perhaps TRBD1 (6 bases). Trimming stripped 7 bases from V and 2 bases from J, with 17 bases between. Germline V gene data show CDR1 as SGHVS and CDR2 as FQNEAQ. This CDR3 comprises 15 residues. The CDR3 region is CASTGPGHPNYGYTF. CDR3 nucleotide sequence: TGTGCCAGCACGGGTCCGGGACACCCGAACTATGGCTACACCTTC. Supplemented by reference TRBV7-8 and TRBJ1-2, the full variable domain reads GAGVSQSPRYKVAKRGQDVALRCDPISGHVSLFWYQQALGQGPEFLTYFQNEAQLDKSGLPSDRFFAERPEGSVSTLKIQRTQQEDSAVYLCASTGPGHPNYGYTFGSGTRLTVV.

The V gene is TRBV6-2 or TRBV6-3, the J gene TRBJ2-5; TRBD1 aligns across 9 bases. The length of the CDR3 is 16 residues. The V gene's germline CDR1 is MNHEY and CDR2 SVGEGT. V was pared by 7 bases and J by 2 bases, with 11 bases of the junction left unmatched. CDR3 nucleotides: TGTGCCAGCACCGACGACCGGGACAGGGCACAAGAGACCCAGTACTTC. Translating it yields CASTDDRDRAQETQYF.

The chain carries TRBV14 and TRBJ2-1, with a weak D call TRBD1 (6 bases). In germline, CDR1 is SGHDN, CDR2 FVKESK. This CDR3 region has 15 residues. V lost 4 bases and J 4 bases, leaving 14 bases between the germline ends. CDR3 DNA sequence: TGTGCCAGCAGCCGTGGTGGGGGCTTTTACAATGAGCAGTTCTTC. This encodes CASSRGGGFYNEQFF. Using reference TRBV14 and TRBJ2-1 for the parts outside the CDR3, the full variable domain is EAGVTQFPSHSVIEKGQTVTLRCDPISGHDNLYWYRRVMGKEIKFLLHFVKESKQDESGMPNNRFLAERTGGTYSTLKVQPAELEDSGVYFCASSRGGGFYNEQFFGPGTRLTVL.